Listed below are T cell receptor beta chains from one sample, sequenced in a study of CD8+ T cells in alopecia areata. The method was immunoSEQ multiplex PCR; TCRdb's version includes in-frame clones alone and lacks a portion of them. Seen here are more than 95,000 clones, approximately 84% observed once, and the top ten hold approximately 12%. The sample consisted of CD8+ T cells sorted from blood, taken between weeks 30 and 35, from a patient treated with tofacitinib. The source is a human donor with alopecia areata. CDR3s include the opening cysteine and the closing phenylalanine or tryptophan. The D gene is left open where the match is weak. Only some rows state a clone size, as once, few, many or a class for expanded clones.

j_call v_call clone_size cdr3_length d_call cdr3_aa cdr3_nt
TRBJ2-3 TRBV27 NA 14 NA CASSRPISTDTQYF TGTGCCAGCAGTCGACCAATTAGCACAGATACGCAGTATTTT
TRBJ2-3 TRBV27 once 18 TRBD2 CASSPSLGGGPLTDTQYF TGTGCCAGCAGTCCCTCATTGGGGGGAGGGCCGCTAACAGATACGCAGTATTTT
TRBJ2-2 TRBV4-1 few 14 NA CASSQIWPGGELFF TGCGCCAGCAGCCAAATATGGCCGGGCGGGGAGCTGTTTTTT
TRBJ2-1 TRBV10-3 NA 16 TRBD2 CAISDAGLAGQNEQFF TGTGCCATCAGCGACGCGGGACTAGCGGGACAGAATGAGCAGTTCTTC
TRBJ2-1 TRBV27 NA 15 NA CASSSAEISYNEQFF TGTGCCAGCAGCTCCGCGGAGATATCTTACAATGAGCAGTTCTTC
TRBJ2-7 TRBV5-1 NA 15 TRBD2 CASSPGLAGTYEQYF TGCGCCAGCAGCCCGGGACTAGCGGGAACCTACGAGCAGTACTTC
TRBJ2-7 TRBV27 once 11 NA CASSSGYEQYF TGTGCCAGCAGTTCGGGCTACGAGCAGTACTTC
TRBJ2-1 TRBV2 NA 15 TRBD2 CASSERAGGLDEQFF TGTGCCAGCAGTGAAAGGGCGGGGGGACTCGATGAGCAGTTCTTC
TRBJ2-2 TRBV27 NA 15 TRBD2 CASSEGLAGTGELFF TGTGCCAGCAGTGAAGGACTAGCCGGCACCGGGGAGCTGTTTTTT
TRBJ2-1 TRBV4-1 NA 15 NA CASREKTGTYNEQFF TGCGCCAGCAGGGAAAAGACAGGAACCTACAATGAGCAGTTCTTC
TRBJ2-2 TRBV13 NA 15 TRBD1 CASSLGQGNTGELFF TGTGCCAGCAGCTTGGGACAGGGGAACACCGGGGAGCTGTTTTTT
TRBJ2-7 TRBV4-1 NA 13 NA CASSQDRGLEQYF TGCGCCAGCAGCCAAGATCGCGGACTCGAGCAGTACTTC
TRBJ2-4 TRBV27 NA 17 NA CASSPRLGGPLKNIQYF TGTGCCAGCAGTCCCCGGTTAGGCGGGCCCCTTAAAAACATTCAGTACTTC
TRBJ2-7 TRBV7-6 NA 12 NA CASSPGTEEQYF TGTGCCAGCAGCCCGGGGACCGAAGAGCAGTACTTC
TRBJ2-7 TRBV6-5 NA 14 NA CASSAVDIAYEQYF TGTGCCAGCAGCGCAGTGGACATTGCCTACGAGCAGTACTTC
TRBJ2-3 TRBV10-3 NA 17 NA CAISVPPYGRHTDTQYF TGTGCCATCAGTGTCCCCCCCTATGGTCGACACACAGATACGCAGTATTTT
TRBJ2-7 TRBV9 NA 12 NA CASSVDGDEQYF TGTGCCAGCAGCGTGGACGGAGACGAGCAGTACTTC
TRBJ2-3 TRBV9 NA 15 NA CASSEHPDGTDTQYF TGTGCCAGCAGCGAACACCCAGACGGCACAGATACGCAGTATTTT
TRBJ2-1 TRBV27 NA 15 NA CASSFEISSYNEQFF TGTGCCAGCAGTTTTGAGATTAGCTCCTACAATGAGCAGTTCTTC
TRBJ2-7 TRBV7-2 NA 12 NA CASSLGSPEQYF TGTGCCAGCAGCTTAGGGTCCCCCGAGCAGTACTTC
TRBJ2-7 TRBV28 NA 16 NA CASSLSGAKWGYEQYF TGTGCCAGCAGTTTGAGCGGAGCAAAGTGGGGCTACGAGCAGTACTTC
TRBJ2-3 TRBV7-8 NA 15 NA CASSLEAGATDTQYF TGTGCCAGCAGCTTAGAGGCAGGGGCAACAGATACGCAGTATTTT
TRBJ1-1 TRBV4-1 NA 14 NA CASSQARGNTEAFF TGCGCCAGCAGCCAAGCCAGAGGGAACACTGAAGCTTTCTTT
TRBJ1-1 TRBV7-6 NA 17 TRBD1 CASSLGLGQGAHTEAFF TGTGCCAGCAGCTTAGGTTTGGGACAGGGGGCCCACACTGAAGCTTTCTTT
TRBJ2-1 TRBV19 NA 14 NA CASSAELDANEQFF TGTGCCAGTAGCGCCGAACTAGATGCCAATGAGCAGTTCTTC
TRBJ1-2 TRBV19 NA 11 NA CASIHNYGYTF TGTGCCAGTATTCATAACTATGGCTACACCTTC
TRBJ2-5 TRBV10-3 NA 14 NA CAISLTPYQETQYF TGTGCCATCAGTCTCACACCGTACCAAGAGACCCAGTACTTC
TRBJ2-7 TRBV7-8 NA 16 NA CASSLVSRMGDYEQYF TGTGCCAGCAGCTTAGTTTCACGGATGGGAGACTACGAGCAGTACTTC
TRBJ2-1 TRBV30 NA 12 TRBD2 CACQREGLEQFF TGTGCCTGTCAGCGGGAGGGGCTTGAGCAGTTCTTC
TRBJ2-1 TRBV5-1 NA 16 TRBD1 CASSFGTGGSYNEQFF TGCGCCAGCAGTTTCGGAACAGGGGGGTCCTACAATGAGCAGTTCTTC
TRBJ2-7 TRBV5-4 NA 15 TRBD1 CASSFYGQGDNEQYF TGTGCCAGCAGCTTTTACGGACAGGGCGATAACGAGCAGTACTTC
TRBJ1-1 TRBV4-1 NA 15 TRBD1 CASSQGQGVGTEAFF TGCGCCAGCAGCCAAGGACAGGGAGTCGGCACTGAAGCTTTCTTT
TRBJ2-7 TRBV7-9 NA 11 NA CASTSVGEQYF TGTGCCAGCACCAGTGTGGGCGAGCAGTACTTC
TRBJ2-5 TRBV27 once 14 TRBD1 CASSLGPGGETQYF TGTGCCAGCAGTTTAGGTCCAGGGGGAGAGACCCAGTACTTC
TRBJ2-1 TRBV11-1 NA 15 TRBD1 CASSLETGGLDEQFF TGTGCCAGCAGCTTAGAGACAGGGGGCTTGGATGAGCAGTTCTTC
TRBJ2-7 TRBV29-1 NA 16 NA CSVEDSVGPNSYEQYF TGCAGCGTTGAAGATTCGGTGGGACCCAACTCCTACGAGCAGTACTTC
TRBJ2-1 TRBV5-4 NA 13 NA CASSPAGGNEQFF TGTGCCAGCAGCCCGGCTGGGGGAAATGAGCAGTTCTTC
TRBJ2-7 TRBV4-1 once 15 NA CASSQDPTLLDEQYF TGCGCCAGCAGCCAAGATCCAACCCTTCTCGACGAGCAGTACTTC
TRBJ2-1 TRBV2 NA 14 TRBD1 CASRGQGPPNEQFF TGTGCCAGCAGAGGACAGGGACCTCCCAATGAGCAGTTCTTC